This T cell receptor beta chain was found in a study of Graves' ophthalmopathy and Graves' hyperthyroidism. Germline trimming cut 3 bases from V and 7 bases from J; bases unmatched to any gene: 3. Germline V CDR1 and CDR2: KGHDR, SFDVKD. The CDR3 runs 15 residues. This clonotype appeared many times. What it recognizes is unknown. Study observations and caveats: A model of 13 signatures distinguished ophthalmopathy from stable hyperthyroidism at roughly 86% sensitivity and about 80% specificity.

RNA transcripts provided the template for amplifying TCR beta CDR3 regions. After a first-round RT-PCR with HTBI primers, a second-round multiplex PCR was run. Using its own MiXCR run on the multiplex PCR reads, TCRdb lists one record per CDR3 protein. The sample records almost 750,000 distinct CDR3 sequences, 35% to 50% being singletons. The clonotype originates from an adult man with Graves' ophthalmopathy. This rearrangement joins TRBV24-1 to TRBJ2-5, with 14 bases aligning to TRBD2. Sequencing used peripheral blood. This chain's CDR3 is CATSDVTSGGATQYF. DNA for the CDR3: TGTGCCACCAGTGATGTGACTAGCGGGGGGGCGACCCAGTACTTC.